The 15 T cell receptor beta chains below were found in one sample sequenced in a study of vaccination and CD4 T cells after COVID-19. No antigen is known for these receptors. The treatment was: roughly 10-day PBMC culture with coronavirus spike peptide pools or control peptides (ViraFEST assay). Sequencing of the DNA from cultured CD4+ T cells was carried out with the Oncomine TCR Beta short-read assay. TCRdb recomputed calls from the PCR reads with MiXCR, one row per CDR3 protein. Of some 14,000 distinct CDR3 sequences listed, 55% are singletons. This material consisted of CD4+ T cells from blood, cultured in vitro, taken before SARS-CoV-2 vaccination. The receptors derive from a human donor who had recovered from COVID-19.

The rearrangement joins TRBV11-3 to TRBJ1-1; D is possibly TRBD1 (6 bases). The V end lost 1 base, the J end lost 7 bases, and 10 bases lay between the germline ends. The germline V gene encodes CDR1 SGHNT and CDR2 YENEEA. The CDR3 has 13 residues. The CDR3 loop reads CASSLGRGSEAFF. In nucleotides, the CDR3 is TGTGCCAGCAGCTTAGGCAGGGGTAGTGAAGCTTTCTTT. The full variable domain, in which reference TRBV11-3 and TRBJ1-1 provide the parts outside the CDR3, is EAGVVQSPRYKIIEKKQPVAFWCNPISGHNTLYWYLQNLGQGPELLIRYENEEAVDDSQLPKDRFSAERLKGVDSTLKIQPAELGDSAVYLCASSLGRGSEAFFGQGTRLTVV.

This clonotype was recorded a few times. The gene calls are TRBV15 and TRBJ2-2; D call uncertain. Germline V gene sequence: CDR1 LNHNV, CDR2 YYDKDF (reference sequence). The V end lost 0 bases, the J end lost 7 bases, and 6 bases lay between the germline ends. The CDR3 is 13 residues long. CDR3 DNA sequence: TGTGCCACCAGCAGAGATCGGAACGGGGAGCTGTTTTTT. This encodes CATSRDRNGELFF.

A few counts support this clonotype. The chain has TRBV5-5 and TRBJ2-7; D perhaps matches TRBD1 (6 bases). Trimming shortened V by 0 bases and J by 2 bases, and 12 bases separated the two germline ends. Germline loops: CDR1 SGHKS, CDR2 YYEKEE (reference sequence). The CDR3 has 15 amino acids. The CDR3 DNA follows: TGTGCCAGCAGCTTGGCGTCAGGGACACCCTACGAGCAGTACTTC. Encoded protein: CASSLASGTPYEQYF.

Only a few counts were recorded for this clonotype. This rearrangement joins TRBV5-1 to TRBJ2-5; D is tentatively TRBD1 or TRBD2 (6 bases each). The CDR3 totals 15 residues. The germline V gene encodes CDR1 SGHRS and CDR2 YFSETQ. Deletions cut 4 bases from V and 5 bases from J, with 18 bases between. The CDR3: CASSPGLEQGETQYF. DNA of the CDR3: TGCGCCAGCAGCCCGGGACTGGAGCAGGGGGAGACCCAGTACTTC. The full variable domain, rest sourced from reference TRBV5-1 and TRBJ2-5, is KAGVTQTPRYLIKTRGQQVTLSCSPISGHRSVSWYQQTPGQGLQFLFEYFSETQRNKGNFPGRFSGRQFSNSRSEMNVSTLELGDSALYLCASSPGLEQGETQYFGPGTRLLVL.

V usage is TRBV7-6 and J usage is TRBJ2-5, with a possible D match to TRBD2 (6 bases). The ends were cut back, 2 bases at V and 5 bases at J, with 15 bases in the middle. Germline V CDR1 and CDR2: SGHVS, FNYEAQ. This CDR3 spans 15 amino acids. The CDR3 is CASSLNRRGMETQYF. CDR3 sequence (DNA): TGTGCCAGCAGCTTAAATAGGCGGGGTATGGAGACCCAGTACTTC.

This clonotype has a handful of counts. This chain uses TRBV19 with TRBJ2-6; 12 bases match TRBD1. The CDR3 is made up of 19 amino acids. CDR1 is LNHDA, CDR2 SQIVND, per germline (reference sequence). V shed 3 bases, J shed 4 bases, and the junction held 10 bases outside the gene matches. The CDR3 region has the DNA TGTGCCAGTAGTATCAGCGTGGGACAGGGGGCAGGAGGGGCCAACGTCCTGACTTTC. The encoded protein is CASSISVGQGAGGANVLTF.

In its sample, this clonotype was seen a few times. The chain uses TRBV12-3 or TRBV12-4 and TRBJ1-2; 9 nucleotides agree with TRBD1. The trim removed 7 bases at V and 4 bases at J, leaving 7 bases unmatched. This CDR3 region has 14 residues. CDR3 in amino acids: CASTRTGASYGYTF. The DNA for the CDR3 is TGTGCCAGCACCCGGACAGGGGCGTCCTATGGCTACACCTTC.

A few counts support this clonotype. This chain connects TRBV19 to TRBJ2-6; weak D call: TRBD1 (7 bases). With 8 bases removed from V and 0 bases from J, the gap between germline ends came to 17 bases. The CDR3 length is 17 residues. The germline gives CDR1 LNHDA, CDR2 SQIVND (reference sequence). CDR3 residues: CASLGRTGDSGANVLTF. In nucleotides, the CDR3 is TGTGCCAGTCTGGGGAGGACAGGAGACTCTGGGGCCAACGTCCTGACTTTC.

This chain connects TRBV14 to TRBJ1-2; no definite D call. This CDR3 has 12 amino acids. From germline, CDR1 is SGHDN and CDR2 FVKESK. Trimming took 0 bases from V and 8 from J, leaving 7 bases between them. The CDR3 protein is CASSQDRLGYTF. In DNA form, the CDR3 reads TGTGCCAGCAGCCAAGATCGGTTAGGCTACACCTTC. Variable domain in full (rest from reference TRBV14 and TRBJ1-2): EAGVTQFPSHSVIEKGQTVTLRCDPISGHDNLYWYRRVMGKEIKFLLHFVKESKQDESGMPNNRFLAERTGGTYSTLKVQPAELEDSGVYFCASSQDRLGYTFGSGTRLTVV.

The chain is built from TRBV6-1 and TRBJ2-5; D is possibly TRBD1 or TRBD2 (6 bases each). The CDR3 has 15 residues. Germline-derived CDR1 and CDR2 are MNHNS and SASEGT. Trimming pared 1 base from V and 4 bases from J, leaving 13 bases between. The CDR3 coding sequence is TGTGCCAGCAGTGAAGGGGGGGCGAGGGGAGAGACCCAGTACTTC. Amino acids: CASSEGGARGETQYF.

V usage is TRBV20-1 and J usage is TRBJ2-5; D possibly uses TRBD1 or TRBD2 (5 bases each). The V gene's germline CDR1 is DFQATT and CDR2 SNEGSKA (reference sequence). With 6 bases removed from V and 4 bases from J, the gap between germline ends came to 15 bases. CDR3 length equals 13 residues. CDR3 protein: CSARGKGRETQYF. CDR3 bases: TGCAGTGCCCGGGGCAAGGGGCGAGAGACCCAGTACTTC.

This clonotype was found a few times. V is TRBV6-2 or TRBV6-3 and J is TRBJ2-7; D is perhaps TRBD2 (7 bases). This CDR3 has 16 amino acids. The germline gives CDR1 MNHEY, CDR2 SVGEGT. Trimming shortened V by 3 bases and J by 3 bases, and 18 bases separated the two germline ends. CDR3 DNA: TGTGCCAGCAGTTATACCGGGCGGGGGCCAGACTACGAGCAGTACTTC. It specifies CASSYTGRGPDYEQYF.

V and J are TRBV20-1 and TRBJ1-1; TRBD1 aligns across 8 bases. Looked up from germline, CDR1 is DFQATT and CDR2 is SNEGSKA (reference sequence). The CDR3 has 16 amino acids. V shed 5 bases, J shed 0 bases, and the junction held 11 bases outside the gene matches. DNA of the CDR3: TGCAGTGCTCAACCGGGACAGGACATTATGAACACTGAAGCTTTCTTT. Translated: CSAQPGQDIMNTEAFF.

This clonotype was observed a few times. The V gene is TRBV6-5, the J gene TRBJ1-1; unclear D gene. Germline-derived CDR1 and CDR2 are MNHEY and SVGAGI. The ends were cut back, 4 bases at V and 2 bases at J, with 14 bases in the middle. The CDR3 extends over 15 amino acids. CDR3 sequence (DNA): TGTGCCAGCAGTTTGGATAGGGAGGTAAACACTGAAGCTTTCTTT. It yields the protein CASSLDREVNTEAFF.

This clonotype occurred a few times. This CDR3 reads CASSVGTVASNQPQHF. For the CDR3, the DNA is TGTGCCAGCAGTGTTGGGACAGTAGCAAGCAATCAGCCCCAGCATTTT. The chain combines TRBV6-1 with TRBJ1-5, with 7 bases matching TRBD1. V lost 4 bases, J lost 1 base, and 7 bases stayed unmatched. This CDR3 spans 16 amino acids. Germline values: CDR1 MNHNS, CDR2 SASEGT.